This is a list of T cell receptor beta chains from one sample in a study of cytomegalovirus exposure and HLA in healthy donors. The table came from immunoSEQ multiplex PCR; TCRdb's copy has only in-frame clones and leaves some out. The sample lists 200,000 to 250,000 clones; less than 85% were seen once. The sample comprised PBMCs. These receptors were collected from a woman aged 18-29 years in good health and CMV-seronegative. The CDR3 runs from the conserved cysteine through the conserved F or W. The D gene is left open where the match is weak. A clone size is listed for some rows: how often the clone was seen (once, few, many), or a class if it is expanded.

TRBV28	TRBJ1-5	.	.	TGTGCCAGCAGTTTTACGGGCTATAGCAATCAGCCCCAGCATTTT	CASSFTGYSNQPQHF
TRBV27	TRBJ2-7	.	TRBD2	TGTGCCAGCAGCCTAGCGACTAGCGGTCCCTACGAGCAGTACTTC	CASSLATSGPYEQYF
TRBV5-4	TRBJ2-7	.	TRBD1	TGTGCCAGCAGCGACGAGACAGGGTTTGATAACGAGCAGTACTTC	CASSDETGFDNEQYF
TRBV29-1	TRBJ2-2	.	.	TGCAGCGTTGAACTAGCGCGTTCGAACACCGGGGAGCTGTTTTTT	CSVELARSNTGELFF
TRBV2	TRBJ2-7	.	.	TGTGCCAGCAGTGAAGCTCCCGGATGGGGCAGGGGAGGATACGAGCAGTACTTC	CASSEAPGWGRGGYEQYF
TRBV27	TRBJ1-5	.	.	TGTGCCAGCAGTCTCAGGGAGGGTTTTCAGCCCCAGCATTTT	CASSLREGFQPQHF
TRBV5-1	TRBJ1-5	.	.	TGCGCCAGCAGCCCAGGCGTGGGACAGCCCCAGCATTTT	CASSPGVGQPQHF
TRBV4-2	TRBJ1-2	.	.	TGTGCCAGCAGTCACCAGGCGAGCTTAGGAAAAAACTATGGCTACACCTTC	CASSHQASLGKNYGYTF
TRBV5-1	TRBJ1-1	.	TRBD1	TGCGCCAGCAGCGCAGGGGGCGCGGGCACTGAAGCTTTCTTT	CASSAGGAGTEAFF
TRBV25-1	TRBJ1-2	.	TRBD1	TGTGCCAGCAGTGATACCGGGACAGGGGGCGACCATGGCTACACCTTC	CASSDTGTGGDHGYTF
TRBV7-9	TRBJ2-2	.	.	TGTGCCAGCAGCTTGAGACTACTCACCGGGGAGCTGTTTTTT	CASSLRLLTGELFF
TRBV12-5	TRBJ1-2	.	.	TGTGCTAGTGGTTTGTGGGGCTCGGGCGGAGGCTACACCTTC	CASGLWGSGGGYTF
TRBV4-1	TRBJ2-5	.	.	TGCGCCAGCAGCCAAGATAGGGCCAAAGAGACCCAGTACTTC	CASSQDRAKETQYF
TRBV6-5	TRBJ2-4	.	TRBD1	TGTGCCAGCAGTTACTCCGGGACAGGAAAAAACATTCAGTACTTC	CASSYSGTGKNIQYF
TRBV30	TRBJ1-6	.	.	TGTGCCTGGAGTCTGCCGGGACTAGTCAATTCACCCCTCCACTTT	CAWSLPGLVNSPLHF
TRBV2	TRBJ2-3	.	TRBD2	TGTGCCAGCAGCGTCCAACGGGGGGGCGTAGATACGCAGTATTTT	CASSVQRGGVDTQYF
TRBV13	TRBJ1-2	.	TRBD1	TGTGCCAGCAGCTTAAGGACAGGGTTCTATGGCTACACCTTC	CASSLRTGFYGYTF
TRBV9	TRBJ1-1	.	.	TGTGCCAGCAGCGTTTGGGGGATCACTGAAGCTTTCTTT	CASSVWGITEAFF
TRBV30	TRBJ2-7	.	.	TGTGCCCTGAACCGGGCTGCCAGCTCCTACGAGCAGTACTTC	CALNRAASSYEQYF
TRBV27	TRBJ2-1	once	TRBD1	TGTGCCAGTCTCAGGACAGGGAAAAATGAGCAGTTCTTC	CASLRTGKNEQFF
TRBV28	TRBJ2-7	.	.	TGTGCCAGCAGTCCACCCGCGGAGAACCACGAGCAGTACTTC	CASSPPAENHEQYF
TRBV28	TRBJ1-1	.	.	TGTGCCAGCAGTGTAGCGGTAGAAGGGGCTTTCTTT	CASSVAVEGAFF
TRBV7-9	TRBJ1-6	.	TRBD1	TGTGCCAGCAGCAACGGGGGACAGGGAAGTTCACCCCTCCACTTT	CASSNGGQGSSPLHF
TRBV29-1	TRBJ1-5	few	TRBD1	TGCAGCGTGAGACAGGGGGAGGGGCAGCCCCAGCATTTT	CSVRQGEGQPQHF
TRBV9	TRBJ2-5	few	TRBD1	TGTGCCAGCAGCGTAGCCGAGACAGGGGGATCAGAGACCCAGTACTTC	CASSVAETGGSETQYF
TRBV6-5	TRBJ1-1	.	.	TGTGCCACCAATCGAGGGAACACTGAAGCTTTCTTT	CATNRGNTEAFF
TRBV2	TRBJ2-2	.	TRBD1	TGTGCCAGCAGTGAACTGACAGGGGCGGGCACCGGGGAGCTGTTTTTT	CASSELTGAGTGELFF
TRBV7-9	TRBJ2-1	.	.	TGTGCCAGCACCCGAATCAGGGGCGGGGTTTTTTACAATGAGCAGTTCTTC	CASTRIRGGVFYNEQFF
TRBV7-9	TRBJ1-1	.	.	TGTGCCAGCAGCTTCGGGCTTGGGAGCACTGAAGCTTTCTTT	CASSFGLGSTEAFF
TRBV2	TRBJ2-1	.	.	TGTGCCAGCAGTGAAAATAGCGGCGGCAATGAGCAGTTCTTC	CASSENSGGNEQFF
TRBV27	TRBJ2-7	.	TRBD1	TGTGCCAGCAGTTTAAGGACAGGGAACAACGAGCAGTACTTC	CASSLRTGNNEQYF
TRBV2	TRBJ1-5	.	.	TGTGCCAGCAGTGAAGGGTCGACAGCGCACGATCAGCCCCAGCATTTT	CASSEGSTAHDQPQHF
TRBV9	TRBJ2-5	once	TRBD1	TGTGCCAGCAGCGAGGGGACAGTTTTTGGAGAGACCCAGTACTTC	CASSEGTVFGETQYF
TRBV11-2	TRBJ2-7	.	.	TGTGCCAGCAGCCCGGACAGAGGGGGGTCCTACGAGCAGTACTTC	CASSPDRGGSYEQYF
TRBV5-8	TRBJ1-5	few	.	TGTGCCAGCAAGAGGGCTATCAATCAGCCCCAGCATTTT	CASKRAINQPQHF
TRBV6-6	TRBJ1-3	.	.	TGTGCCAGCATCCTGAGCGTCTCCTCTGGAAACACCATATATTTT	CASILSVSSGNTIYF
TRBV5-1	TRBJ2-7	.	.	TGCGCCAGCAGCTTGGAAGGGGGCGGGACCTACGAGCAGTACTTC	CASSLEGGGTYEQYF
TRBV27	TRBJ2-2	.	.	TGTGCCAGCAGTTTAGTCTGGAGGGGGGCCGGGGAGCTGTTTTTT	CASSLVWRGAGELFF
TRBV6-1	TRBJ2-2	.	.	TGTGCCAGCAGTGAACCGGGACGAGCGAACACCGGGGAGCTGTTTTTT	CASSEPGRANTGELFF
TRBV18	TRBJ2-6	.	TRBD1	TGTGCCAGCTCACTTCGGCCGGGACAGGTTATCTCTGGGGCCAACGTCCTGACTTTC	CASSLRPGQVISGANVLTF
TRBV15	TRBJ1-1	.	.	TGTGCCACCAGCCCCCGGGCCGGGAACACTGAAGCTTTCTTT	CATSPRAGNTEAFF